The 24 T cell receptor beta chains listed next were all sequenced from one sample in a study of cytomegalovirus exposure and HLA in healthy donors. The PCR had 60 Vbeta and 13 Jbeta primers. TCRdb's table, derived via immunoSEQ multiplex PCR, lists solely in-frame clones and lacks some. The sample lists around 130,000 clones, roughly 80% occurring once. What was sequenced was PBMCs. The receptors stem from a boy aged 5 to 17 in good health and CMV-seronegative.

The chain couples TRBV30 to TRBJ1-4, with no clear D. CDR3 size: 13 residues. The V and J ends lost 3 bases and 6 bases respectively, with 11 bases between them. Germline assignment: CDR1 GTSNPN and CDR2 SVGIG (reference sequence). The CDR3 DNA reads TGTGCCTGGAGGTGGAGGGAGTATGAAAAACTGTTTTTT. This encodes CAWRWREYEKLFF.

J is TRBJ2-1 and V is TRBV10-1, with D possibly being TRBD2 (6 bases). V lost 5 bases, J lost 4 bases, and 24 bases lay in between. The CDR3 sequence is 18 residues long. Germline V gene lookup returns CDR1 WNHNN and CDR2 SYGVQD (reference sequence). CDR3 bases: TGCGCCAGCAGTCTACTAGCAGGGCTGGATCGGCCTTACAATGAGCAGTTCTTC. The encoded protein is CASSLLAGLDRPYNEQFF.

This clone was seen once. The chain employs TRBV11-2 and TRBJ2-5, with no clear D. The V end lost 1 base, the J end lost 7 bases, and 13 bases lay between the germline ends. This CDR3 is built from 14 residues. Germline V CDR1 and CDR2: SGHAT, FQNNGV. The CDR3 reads CASSLAGKRSTQYF. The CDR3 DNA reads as TGTGCCAGCAGCTTAGCCGGAAAGAGGTCGACCCAGTACTTC.

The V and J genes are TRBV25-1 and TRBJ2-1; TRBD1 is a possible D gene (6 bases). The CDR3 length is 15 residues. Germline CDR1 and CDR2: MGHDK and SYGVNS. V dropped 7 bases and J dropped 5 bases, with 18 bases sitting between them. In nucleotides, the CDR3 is TGTGCCAGCACCCCGACAGGCCCTCGGGACAATGAGCAGTTCTTC. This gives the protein CASTPTGPRDNEQFF.

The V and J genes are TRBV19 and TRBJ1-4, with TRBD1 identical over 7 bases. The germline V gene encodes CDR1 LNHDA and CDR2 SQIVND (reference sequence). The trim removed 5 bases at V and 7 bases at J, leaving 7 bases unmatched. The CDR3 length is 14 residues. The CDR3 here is CASSRQGRSEKLFF. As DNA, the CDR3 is TGTGCCAGTAGTCGACAGGGTAGGAGTGAAAAACTGTTTTTT.

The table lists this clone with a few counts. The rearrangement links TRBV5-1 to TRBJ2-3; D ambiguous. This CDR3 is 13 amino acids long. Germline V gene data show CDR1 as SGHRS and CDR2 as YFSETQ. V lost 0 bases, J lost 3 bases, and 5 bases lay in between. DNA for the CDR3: TGCGCCAGCAGCTTGGGTTCTACAGATACGCAGTATTTT. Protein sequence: CASSLGSTDTQYF. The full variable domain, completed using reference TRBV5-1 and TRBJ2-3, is KAGVTQTPRYLIKTRGQQVTLSCSPISGHRSVSWYQQTPGQGLQFLFEYFSETQRNKGNFPGRFSGRQFSNSRSEMNVSTLELGDSALYLCASSLGSTDTQYFGPGTRLTVL.

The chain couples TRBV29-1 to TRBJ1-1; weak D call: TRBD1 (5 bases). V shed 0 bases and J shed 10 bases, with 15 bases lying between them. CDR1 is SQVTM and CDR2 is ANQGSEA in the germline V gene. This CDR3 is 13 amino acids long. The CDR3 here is CSVEDQRGLGAFF. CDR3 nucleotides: TGCAGCGTTGAAGATCAAAGGGGCCTAGGAGCTTTCTTT.

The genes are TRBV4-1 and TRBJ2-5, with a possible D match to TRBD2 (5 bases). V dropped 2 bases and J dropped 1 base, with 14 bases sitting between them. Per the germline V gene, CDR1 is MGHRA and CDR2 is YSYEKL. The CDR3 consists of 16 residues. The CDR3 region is CASSQPFLASQETQYF. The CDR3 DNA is TGCGCCAGCAGCCAACCCTTCCTAGCCAGCCAAGAGACCCAGTACTTC.

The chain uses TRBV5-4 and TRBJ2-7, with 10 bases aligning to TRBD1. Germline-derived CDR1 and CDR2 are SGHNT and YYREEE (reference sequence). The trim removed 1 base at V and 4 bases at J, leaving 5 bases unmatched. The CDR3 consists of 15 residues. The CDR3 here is CASSLRGQGWYEQYF. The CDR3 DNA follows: TGTGCCAGCAGCTTGAGGGGACAGGGGTGGTACGAGCAGTACTTC.

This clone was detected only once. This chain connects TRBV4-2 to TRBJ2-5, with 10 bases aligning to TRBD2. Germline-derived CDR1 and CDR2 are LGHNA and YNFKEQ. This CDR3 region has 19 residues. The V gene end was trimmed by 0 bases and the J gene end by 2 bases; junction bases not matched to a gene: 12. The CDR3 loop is CASSQDLPPGLAIQETQYF. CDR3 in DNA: TGTGCCAGCAGCCAAGATCTTCCGCCGGGACTAGCGATACAAGAGACCCAGTACTTC.

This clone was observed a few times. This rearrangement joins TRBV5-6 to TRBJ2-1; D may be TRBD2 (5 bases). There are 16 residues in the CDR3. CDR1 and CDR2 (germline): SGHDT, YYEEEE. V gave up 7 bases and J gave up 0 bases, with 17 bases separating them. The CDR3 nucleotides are TGTGCCAGCCACTCCCTTGCCGCGGGCTCCTACAATGAGCAGTTCTTC. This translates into CASHSLAAGSYNEQFF.

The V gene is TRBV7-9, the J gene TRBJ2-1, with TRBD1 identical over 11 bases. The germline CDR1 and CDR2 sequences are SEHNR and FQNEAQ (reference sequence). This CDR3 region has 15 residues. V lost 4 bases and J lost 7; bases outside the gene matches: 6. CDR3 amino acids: CASSSPGQGGNEQFF. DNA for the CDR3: TGTGCCAGCAGCTCGCCGGGACAGGGGGGTAATGAGCAGTTCTTC.

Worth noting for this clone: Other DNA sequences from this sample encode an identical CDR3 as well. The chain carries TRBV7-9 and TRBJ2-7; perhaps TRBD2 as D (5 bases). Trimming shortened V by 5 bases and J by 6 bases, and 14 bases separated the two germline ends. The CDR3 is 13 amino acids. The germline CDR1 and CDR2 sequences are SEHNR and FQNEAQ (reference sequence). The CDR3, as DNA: TGTGCCAGCAGCCTAGTTGGAGGATCCGAGCAGTACTTC. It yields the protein CASSLVGGSEQYF. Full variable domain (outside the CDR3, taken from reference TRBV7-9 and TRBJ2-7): DTGVSQNPRHKITKRGQNVTFRCDPISEHNRLYWYRQTLGQGPEFLTYFQNEAQLEKSRLLSDRFSAERPKGSFSTLEIQRTEQGDSAMYLCASSLVGGSEQYFGPGTRLTVT.

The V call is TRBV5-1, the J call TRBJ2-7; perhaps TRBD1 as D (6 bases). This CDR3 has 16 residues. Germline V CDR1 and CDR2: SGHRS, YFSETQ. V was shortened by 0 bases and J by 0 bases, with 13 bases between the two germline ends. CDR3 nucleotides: TGCGCCAGCAGCTTGGCGGGGACACCAAGCTCCTACGAGCAGTACTTC. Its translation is CASSLAGTPSSYEQYF.

The CDR3 coding sequence is TGTGCCAGCAGCCCACGATTGACGGGAGGGCCATCAGATACGCAGTATTTT. It encodes CASSPRLTGGPSDTQYF. The V gene is TRBV9, the J gene TRBJ2-3, with 8 nucleotides matching TRBD2. The V and J ends lost 4 bases and 4 bases, in that order; junction bases with no gene match: 14. The CDR3 contains 17 residues. Germline V gene data show CDR1 as SGDLS and CDR2 as YYNGEE. Full variable domain (remainder filled in from reference TRBV9 and TRBJ2-3): DSGVTQTPKHLITATGQRVTLRCSPRSGDLSVYWYQQSLDQGLQFLIQYYNGEERAKGNILERFSAQQFPDLHSELNLSSLELGDSALYFCASSPRLTGGPSDTQYFGPGTRLTVL.

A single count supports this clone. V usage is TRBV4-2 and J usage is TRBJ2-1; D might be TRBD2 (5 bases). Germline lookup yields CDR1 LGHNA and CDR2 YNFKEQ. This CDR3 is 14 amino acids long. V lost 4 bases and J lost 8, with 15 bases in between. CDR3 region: CASSLGVREDEQFF. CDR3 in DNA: TGTGCCAGCAGCCTCGGGGTAAGAGAAGATGAGCAGTTCTTC.

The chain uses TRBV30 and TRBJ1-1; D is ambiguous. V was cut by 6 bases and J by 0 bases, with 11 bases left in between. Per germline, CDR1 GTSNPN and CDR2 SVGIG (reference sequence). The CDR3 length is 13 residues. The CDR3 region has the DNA TGTGCCTGTGAAATTCACATGAACACTGAAGCTTTCTTT. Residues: CACEIHMNTEAFF.

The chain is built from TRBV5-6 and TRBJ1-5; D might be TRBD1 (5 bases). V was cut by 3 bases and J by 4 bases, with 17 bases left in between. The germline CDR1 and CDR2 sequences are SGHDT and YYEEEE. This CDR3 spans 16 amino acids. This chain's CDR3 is CASSSSAQGRNQPQHF. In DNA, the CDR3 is TGTGCCAGCAGCTCTTCCGCCCAGGGTCGAAATCAGCCCCAGCATTTT.

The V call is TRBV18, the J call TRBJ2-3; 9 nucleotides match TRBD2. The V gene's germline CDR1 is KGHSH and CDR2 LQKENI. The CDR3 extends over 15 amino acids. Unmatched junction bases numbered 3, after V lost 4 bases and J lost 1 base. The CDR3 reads CASSQLAGGTDTQYF. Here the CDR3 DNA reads TGTGCCAGCTCACAATTAGCGGGAGGCACAGATACGCAGTATTTT. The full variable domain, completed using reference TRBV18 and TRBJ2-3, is NAGVMQNPRHLVRRRGQEARLRCSPMKGHSHVYWYRQLPEEGLKFMVYLQKENIIDESGMPKERFSAEFPKEGPSILRIQQVVRGDSAAYFCASSQLAGGTDTQYFGPGTRLTVL.

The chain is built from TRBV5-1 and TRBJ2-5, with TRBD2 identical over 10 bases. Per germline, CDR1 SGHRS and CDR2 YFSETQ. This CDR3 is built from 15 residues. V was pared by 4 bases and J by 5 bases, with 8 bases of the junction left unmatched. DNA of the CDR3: TGCGCCAGCAGCCGAGGTAGCGGGAGGTCGGAGACCCAGTACTTC. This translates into CASSRGSGRSETQYF.

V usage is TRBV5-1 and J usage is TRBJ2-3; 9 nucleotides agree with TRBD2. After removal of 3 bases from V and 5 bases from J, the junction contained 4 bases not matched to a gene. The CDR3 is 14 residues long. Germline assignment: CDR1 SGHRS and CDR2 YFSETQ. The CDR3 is CASSWILAGDTQYF. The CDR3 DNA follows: TGCGCCAGCAGCTGGATACTAGCGGGAGATACGCAGTATTTT.

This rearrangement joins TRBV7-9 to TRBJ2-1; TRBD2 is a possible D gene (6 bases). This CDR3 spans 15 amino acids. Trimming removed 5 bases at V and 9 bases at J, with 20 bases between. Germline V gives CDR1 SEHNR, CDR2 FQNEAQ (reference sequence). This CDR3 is CASSRLVGSPGEQFF. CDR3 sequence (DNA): TGTGCCAGCAGCCGACTAGTCGGGAGCCCGGGTGAGCAGTTCTTC.

CDR3 in amino acids: CASSEDRSKRYF. The CDR3 region has the DNA TGTGCCAGCAGCGAGGACAGGTCAAAGCGGTACTTC. This chain joins TRBV2 and TRBJ2-5, with 7 bases aligning to TRBD1. The trim removed 6 bases at V and 13 bases at J, leaving 11 bases unmatched. CDR3 size: 12 residues. From germline, CDR1 is SNHLY and CDR2 FYNNEI.

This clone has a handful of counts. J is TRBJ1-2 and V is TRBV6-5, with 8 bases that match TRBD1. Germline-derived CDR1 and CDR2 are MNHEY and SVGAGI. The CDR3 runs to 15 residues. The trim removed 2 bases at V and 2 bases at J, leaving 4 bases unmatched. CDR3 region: CASSYRRTGNYGYTF. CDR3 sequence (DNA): TGTGCCAGCAGTTACCGAAGGACAGGGAACTATGGCTACACCTTC.